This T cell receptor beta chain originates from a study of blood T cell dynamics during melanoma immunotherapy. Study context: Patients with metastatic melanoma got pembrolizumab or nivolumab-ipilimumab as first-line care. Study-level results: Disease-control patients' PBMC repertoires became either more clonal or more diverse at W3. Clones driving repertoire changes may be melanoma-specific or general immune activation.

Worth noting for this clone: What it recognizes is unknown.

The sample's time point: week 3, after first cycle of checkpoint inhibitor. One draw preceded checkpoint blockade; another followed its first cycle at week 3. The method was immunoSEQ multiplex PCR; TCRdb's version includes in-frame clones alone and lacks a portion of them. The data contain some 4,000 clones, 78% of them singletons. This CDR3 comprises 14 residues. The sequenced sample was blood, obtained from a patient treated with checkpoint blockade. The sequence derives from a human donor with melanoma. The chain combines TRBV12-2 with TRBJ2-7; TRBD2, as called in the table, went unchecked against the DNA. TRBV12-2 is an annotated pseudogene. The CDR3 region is CASRLGSDPRERYF. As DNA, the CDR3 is TGTGCAAGTCGCTTAGGAAGCGATCCCCGCGAGCGGTACTTC.